Below are 20 T cell receptor beta chains sequenced from a single sample in a study of shared clonotypes between healthy human individuals. The method was immunoSEQ multiplex PCR; TCRdb's version includes in-frame clones alone and lacks a portion of them. The sample lists 450,000 to 500,000 clones, approximately 80% seen once, with around 13% in the top ten. Sequenced material: PBMCs. The source of these receptors is a woman aged 40 to 50 in good health. Some clones in this sample may be carry-over from other donors' samples.

Regarding this clone: Additional DNA sequences in this sample encode the identical CDR3. The chain links TRBV7-3 to TRBJ1-2; D is uncertain. V gave up 4 bases and J gave up 1 base, with 7 bases separating them. This CDR3 comprises 13 residues. CDR1 and CDR2 (germline): SGHTA, FQGTGA. The CDR3, as DNA: TGTGCCAGCAGCTCAGACGGTAACTATGGCTACACCTTC. Translation gives CASSSDGNYGYTF.

Details on this clone: The junction departs from the called germline gene at one end, perhaps through a read error. The chain couples TRBV25-1 to TRBJ1-2; tentatively, D is TRBD1 (5 bases). Germline-derived CDR1 and CDR2 are MGHDK and SYGVNS. There are 16 residues in the CDR3. In DNA, the CDR3 is TGTGCCAGCAGCGGAATTTCGAGGGGACGCGGCTATGGCTACATCTTC. Its protein is CASSGISRGRGYGYIF.

This clone was found once. This sequence joins TRBV2 and TRBJ2-7, with D maybe TRBD2 (5 bases). CDR1 is SNHLY and CDR2 is FYNNEI in the germline V gene. Between the trimmed V and J ends, which lost 6 bases and 6 bases, there was a span of 9 bases. There are 11 residues in the CDR3. The chain's CDR3 is CASRVATEQYF. The CDR3 DNA sequence: TGTGCCAGCAGGGTAGCGACCGAGCAGTACTTC.

The J gene is TRBJ1-5, the V gene TRBV5-5; no clear D gene. The V gene lost 4 bases and the J gene lost 2 bases, with 13 bases spanning the gap. CDR3 size: 15 residues. Germline CDR1 reads SGHKS; CDR2 reads YYEKEE (reference sequence). The CDR3 nucleotides are TGTGCCAGCAGCCCTGGACCCTCTGGCAATCAGCCCCAGCATTTT. Amino acids: CASSPGPSGNQPQHF.

The genes are TRBV7-3 and TRBJ1-2; perhaps TRBD1 as D (5 bases). The CDR3 has 16 amino acids. V was cut by 2 bases and J by 4 bases, with 17 bases left in between. Germline CDR1 is SGHTA and CDR2 is FQGTGA. This chain's CDR3 is CASSLEPARVPYGYTF. For the CDR3, the DNA is TGTGCCAGCAGCTTAGAACCCGCCAGGGTACCCTATGGCTACACCTTC.

The genes are TRBV5-1 and TRBJ1-3, with D possibly being TRBD1 (5 bases). Trimming stripped 0 bases from V and 0 bases from J, with 16 bases between. Germline lookup yields CDR1 SGHRS and CDR2 YFSETQ. The CDR3 sequence is 18 residues long. CDR3 nucleotides: TGCGCCAGCAGCTTGGCATTGGGACGGCCGTTCTCTGGAAACACCATATATTTT. This codes for CASSLALGRPFSGNTIYF.

This rearrangement joins TRBV29-1 to TRBJ2-1, with a weak D call TRBD2 (5 bases). V was trimmed by 4 bases and J by 6 bases, leaving 10 bases between them. The CDR3 has 12 residues. Germline assignment: CDR1 SQVTM and CDR2 ANQGSEA. CDR3 in amino acids: CSVGERPNEQFF. In DNA form, the CDR3 reads TGCAGCGTTGGGGAGCGGCCCAATGAGCAGTTCTTC.

V and J are TRBV19 and TRBJ2-7; 9 nucleotides agree with TRBD2. The CDR3 extends over 14 amino acids. Per germline, CDR1 LNHDA and CDR2 SQIVND (reference sequence). J gave up 2 bases and V 3 bases, and 2 bases lay outside the gene matches. Written as DNA, the CDR3 is TGTGCCAGTAGTATGCGGGGGGGAGCCTACGAGCAGTACTTC. It translates to CASSMRGGAYEQYF.

This clone was detected once. The chain joins TRBV28 to TRBJ1-2; 10 bases line up with TRBD1. The length of the CDR3 is 17 residues. V dropped 5 bases and J dropped 8; count of bases not matched to a gene: 17. The germline CDR1 and CDR2 sequences are MDHEN and SYDVKM. As DNA, the CDR3 is TGTGCCAGCAGTCCACCCGGACAGGGGGTGGGACTTCGCGGCTACACCTTC. This sequence encodes CASSPPGQGVGLRGYTF.

CDR3: CASSLENEQFF. The DNA for the CDR3 is TGTGCCAGCAGCTTGGAAAATGAGCAGTTCTTC. V is TRBV5-4 and J is TRBJ2-1, with D uncertain. The CDR3 contains 11 residues. Trimming stripped 0 bases from V and 7 bases from J, with 2 bases between. CDR1 and CDR2 from the germline V gene are SGHNT and YYREEE (reference sequence).

This clone was counted between two and nine times. The chain is built from TRBV5-4 and TRBJ2-7; TRBD1 or TRBD2 may be the D gene (6 bases each). Trimming stripped 2 bases from V and 1 base from J, with 13 bases between. CDR3 length: 15 residues. Germline V gene lookup returns CDR1 SGHNT and CDR2 YYREEE (reference sequence). For the CDR3, the DNA is TGTGCCAGCAGCTTACCGGGGGCAAGGTCCTACGAGCAGTACTTC. This codes for CASSLPGARSYEQYF.

J is TRBJ1-1 and V is TRBV28, with D possibly TRBD1 on 6 matching bases. The length of the CDR3 is 13 residues. Germline-derived CDR1 and CDR2 are MDHEN and SYDVKM. V was shortened by 6 bases and J by 4 bases, with 12 bases between the two germline ends. CDR3 region: CASRGGATTEAFF. CDR3 in DNA: TGTGCCAGCAGGGGGGGGGCCACCACTGAAGCTTTCTTT.

The chain is built from TRBV11-3 and TRBJ2-5, with 13 nucleotides matching TRBD2. CDR3 length equals 17 residues. J lost 1 base, V lost 5 bases, and 7 bases had no gene match. Germline V CDR1 and CDR2: SGHNT, YENEEA. The CDR3 DNA reads TGTGCCAGCAGCCTGGGACTAGCGGGAACCTGCCAAGAGACCCAGTACTTC. It yields the protein CASSLGLAGTCQETQYF.

The chain has TRBV28 and TRBJ1-2, with D perhaps matching TRBD1 (5 bases). The CDR3 contains 10 residues. V was trimmed by 6 bases and J by 9 bases, leaving 8 bases between them. Germline assignment: CDR1 MDHEN and CDR2 SYDVKM. CDR3 DNA sequence: TGTGCCAGCAGGGGACTGAGCTACACCTTC. This codes for CASRGLSYTF.

The rearrangement links TRBV5-1 to TRBJ2-3, with 7 positions matching TRBD2. The germline gives CDR1 SGHRS, CDR2 YFSETQ. This CDR3 is 15 amino acids long. The V and J ends lost 4 bases and 3 bases, in that order; junction bases with no gene match: 8. CDR3 nucleotides: TGCGCCAGCAGCCGGGCGGGAGACTGGACAGATACGCAGTATTTT. Translation: CASSRAGDWTDTQYF.

This clone was found many times. Other DNA variants within this sample encode the same CDR3. This chain links TRBV5-8 with TRBJ2-5; 7 nucleotides align to TRBD1. Germline CDR1 reads SGHTS; CDR2 reads YDEGEE. Germline trimming cut 4 bases from V and 1 base from J; bases unmatched to any gene: 4. The CDR3 runs 14 residues. CDR3 residues: CASSQGQIQETQYF. CDR3 nucleotides: TGTGCCAGCAGCCAGGGACAGATCCAAGAGACCCAGTACTTC.

The chain combines TRBV6-5 with TRBJ1-4; 8 nucleotides align to TRBD1. This CDR3 comprises 15 residues. V gave up 0 bases and J gave up 3 bases; unmatched junction bases: 0. Germline CDR1 MNHEY, CDR2 SVGAGI. For the CDR3, the DNA is TGTGCCAGCAGTTACTCGACAGGGGCTAATGAAAAACTGTTTTTT. Its translation is CASSYSTGANEKLFF.

This clone was seen just once. The chain carries TRBV7-2 and TRBJ2-3; D ambiguous. V lost 4 bases, J lost 4 bases, and 12 bases lay in between. Germline V gene data show CDR1 as SGHTA and CDR2 as FQGNSA. The CDR3 is 14 residues long. The CDR3, as DNA: TGTGCCAGCAGCTCCCCCGGTAGGGCAGATACGCAGTATTTT. Translating gives CASSSPGRADTQYF.

The chain has TRBV11-2 and TRBJ2-1; D gene unclear. Trimming took off 3 bases at V and 6 bases at J, with 6 bases between the two ends. This CDR3 contains 12 residues. The V gene's germline CDR1 is SGHAT and CDR2 FQNNGV. The CDR3 reads CASSFDGNEQFF. The CDR3 DNA reads as TGTGCCAGCAGCTTTGACGGCAATGAGCAGTTCTTC.

As regards this clone: This specimen includes other DNA sequences encoding the same CDR3. The chain combines TRBV4-1 with TRBJ2-5; D tentatively fits TRBD1 or TRBD2 (5 bases each). V dropped 4 bases and J dropped 4 bases, with 13 bases sitting between them. Germline-derived CDR1 and CDR2 are MGHRA and YSYEKL. The CDR3 is made up of 14 amino acids. Written as DNA, the CDR3 is TGCGCCAGCAGCCGAGGGGCTAATCCAGAGACCCAGTACTTC. It is translated as CASSRGANPETQYF.